Below, 7 T cell receptor beta chains from the same sample are listed, as sequenced in a study of response to subunit inactivated influenza vaccine. MiXCR, applied by TCRdb to the RT-PCR reads, yields one record per CDR3 protein. The sample has approximately 530,000 distinct CDR3 sequences, 10% to 15% seen once; the top ten hold around 14%. This specimen was PBMCs from blood, taken 40 to 50 days after vaccination. The receptors were sampled from a man aged 50 to 59 who received an inactivated influenza vaccine.

The sample holds one count of this clonotype. This chain links TRBV2 with TRBJ2-5, with D unresolved. The CDR3 loop spans 11 amino acids. Trimming took 7 bases from V and 2 from J, leaving 5 bases between them. CDR1 and CDR2 from the germline V gene are SNHLY and FYNNEI. The CDR3 region is CASTGQETQYF. DNA of the CDR3: TGTGCCAGCACTGGGCAAGAGACCCAGTACTTC.

This clonotype was observed a handful of times. The chain couples TRBV12-3 or TRBV12-4 to TRBJ2-7, with D possibly called TRBD1 or TRBD2 (5 bases each). This CDR3 region has 14 residues. Trimming took 0 bases from V and 6 from J, leaving 12 bases between them. The CDR3 loop reads CASSLARPRGEQYF. The CDR3 DNA is TGTGCCAGCAGTTTAGCGCGCCCGAGGGGCGAGCAGTACTTC.

The rearrangement joins TRBV3-1 to TRBJ2-1; 9 bases match TRBD2. Germline CDR1 and CDR2: LGHDT and YNNKEL (reference sequence). This CDR3 comprises 14 residues. With V trimmed by 7 bases and J by 4 bases, 5 bases remained unmatched. The CDR3 DNA is TGTGCCAGCAAGGGGAGCGGGAGGTACAATGAGCAGTTCTTC. It translates to CASKGSGRYNEQFF.

This clonotype was counted at least ten times. The chain carries TRBV20-1 and TRBJ2-4; D uncertain. Germline V CDR1 and CDR2: DFQATT, SNEGSKA (reference sequence). Trimming stripped 5 bases from V and 0 bases from J, with 14 bases between. The CDR3 is 15 amino acids. The CDR3 nucleotides read TGCAGTGCTCGTATCCCCATCCAAGCCAAAAACATTCAGTACTTC. Protein sequence: CSARIPIQAKNIQYF.

This clonotype was observed a handful of times. This chain links TRBV12-3 or TRBV12-4 with TRBJ1-5; D is perhaps TRBD1 (6 bases). The CDR3 runs to 13 residues. V was pared by 4 bases and J by 4 bases, with 8 bases between. The CDR3 sequence is CASSSQGNQPQHF. CDR3 DNA sequence: TGTGCCAGCAGTTCACAGGGAAATCAGCCCCAGCATTTT.

This clonotype was detected many times. The chain is built from TRBV10-3 and TRBJ2-1; TRBD2 is a possible D gene (5 bases). The length of the CDR3 is 15 residues. V lost 6 bases and J lost 6, with 18 bases in between. The germline CDR1 and CDR2 sequences are ENHRY and SYGVKD. This chain's CDR3 is CAIRKDGVWGNEQFF. The DNA for the CDR3 is TGTGCCATCAGGAAGGACGGGGTTTGGGGCAATGAGCAGTTCTTC.

The chain combines TRBV2 with TRBJ1-4; D gene ambiguous. Germline V gives CDR1 SNHLY, CDR2 FYNNEI. Trimming cost V 11 bases and J 4 bases, with 14 bases left between them. This CDR3 has 13 amino acids. CDR3 sequence: CAGFRGRNEKLFF. Written as DNA, the CDR3 is TGTGCCGGGTTCCGAGGGCGTAATGAAAAACTGTTTTTT.